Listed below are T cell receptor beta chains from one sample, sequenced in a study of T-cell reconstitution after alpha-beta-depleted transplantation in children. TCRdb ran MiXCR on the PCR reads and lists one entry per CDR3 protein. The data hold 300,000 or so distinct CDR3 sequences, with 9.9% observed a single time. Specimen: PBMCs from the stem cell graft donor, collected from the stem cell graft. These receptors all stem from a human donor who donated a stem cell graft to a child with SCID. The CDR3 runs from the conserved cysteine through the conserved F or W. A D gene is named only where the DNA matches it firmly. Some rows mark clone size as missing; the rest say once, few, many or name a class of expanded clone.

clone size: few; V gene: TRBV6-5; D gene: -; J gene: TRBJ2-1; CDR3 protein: CASSYSGAHNEQFF; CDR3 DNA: TGTGCCAGCAGTTACTCAGGGGCCCACAATGAGCAGTTCTTC
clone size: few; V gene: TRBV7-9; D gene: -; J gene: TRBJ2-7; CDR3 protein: CASSLRRIGGIHDEQYF; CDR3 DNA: TGTGCCAGCAGCTTACGGAGGATAGGGGGGATTCACGACGAGCAGTACTTC
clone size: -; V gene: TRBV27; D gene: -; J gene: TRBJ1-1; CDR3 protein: CASKLQGWFTEAFF; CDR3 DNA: TGTGCCAGCAAGCTTCAGGGGTGGTTCACTGAAGCTTTCTTT
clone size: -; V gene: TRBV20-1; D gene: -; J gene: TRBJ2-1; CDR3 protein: CSARDPGGRNEQFF; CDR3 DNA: TGCAGTGCTAGAGATCCCGGGGGTCGTAATGAGCAGTTCTTC
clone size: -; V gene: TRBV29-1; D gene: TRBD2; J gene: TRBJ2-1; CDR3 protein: CSVVHGTSSVGQFF; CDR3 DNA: TGCAGCGTCGTACATGGGACTAGCAGTGTAGGGCAGTTCTTC
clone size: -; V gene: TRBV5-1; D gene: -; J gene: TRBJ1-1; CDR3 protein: CASSLYGVLNTEAFF; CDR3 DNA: TGCGCCAGCAGCTTGTACGGGGTCCTGAACACTGAAGCTTTCTTT
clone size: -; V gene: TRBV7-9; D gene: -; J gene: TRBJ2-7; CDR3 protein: CASSPPRVARWGEQYF; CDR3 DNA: TGTGCCAGCAGCCCGCCAAGGGTAGCGAGGTGGGGCGAGCAGTACTTC
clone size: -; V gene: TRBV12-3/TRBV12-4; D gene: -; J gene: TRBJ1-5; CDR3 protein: CASRRGSNQPQHF; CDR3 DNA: TGTGCCAGCAGAAGGGGGAGCAATCAGCCCCAGCATTTT
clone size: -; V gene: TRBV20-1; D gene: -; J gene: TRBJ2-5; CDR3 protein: CSARGHSETQYF; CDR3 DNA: TGCAGTGCGAGGGGCCACTCAGAGACCCAGTACTTC
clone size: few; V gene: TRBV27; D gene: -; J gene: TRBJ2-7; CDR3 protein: CASSPRMRGTSYEQYF; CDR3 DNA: TGTGCCAGCAGTCCCCGTATGAGGGGGACCTCCTACGAGCAGTACTTC
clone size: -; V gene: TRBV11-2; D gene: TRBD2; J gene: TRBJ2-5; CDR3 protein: CASSYLAGAPETQYF; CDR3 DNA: TGTGCCAGCAGCTACCTAGCGGGGGCCCCAGAGACCCAGTACTTC
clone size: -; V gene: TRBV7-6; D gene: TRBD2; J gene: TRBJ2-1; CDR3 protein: CASSLALIGGGRNEQFF; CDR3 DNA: TGTGCCAGCAGCTTAGCGTTAATCGGCGGGGGGCGAAATGAGCAGTTCTTC
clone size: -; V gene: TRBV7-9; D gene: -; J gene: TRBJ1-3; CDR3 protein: CASSPKGNTIYF; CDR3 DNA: TGTGCCAGCAGTCCAAAAGGAAACACCATATATTTT
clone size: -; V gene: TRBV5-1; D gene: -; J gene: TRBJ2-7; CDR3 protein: CASRPGRGAGYEQYF; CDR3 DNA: TGCGCCAGCAGACCCGGACGGGGGGCTGGCTACGAGCAGTACTTC
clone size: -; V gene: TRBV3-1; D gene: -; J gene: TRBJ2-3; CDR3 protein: CASSKLGTWTDTQYF; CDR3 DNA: TGTGCCTCCAGCAAGCTGGGGACATGGACAGATACGCAGTATTTT
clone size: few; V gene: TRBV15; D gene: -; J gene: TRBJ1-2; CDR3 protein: CATSREQYYGYTF; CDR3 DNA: TGTGCCACCAGCAGGGAACAGTACTATGGCTACACCTTC
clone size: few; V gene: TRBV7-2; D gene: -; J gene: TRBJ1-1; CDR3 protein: CASSRGLNRGAFF; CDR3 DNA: TGTGCCAGCAGCAGAGGACTTAATAGAGGAGCTTTCTTT
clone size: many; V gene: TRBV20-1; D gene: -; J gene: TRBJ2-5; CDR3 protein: CSARLVETQYF; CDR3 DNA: TGCAGTGCCAGACTAGTGGAGACCCAGTACTTC
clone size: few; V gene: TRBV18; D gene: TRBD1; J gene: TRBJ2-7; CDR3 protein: CASSPPVTGESEQYF; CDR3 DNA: TGTGCCAGCTCACCACCCGTGACAGGGGAAAGTGAGCAGTACTTC
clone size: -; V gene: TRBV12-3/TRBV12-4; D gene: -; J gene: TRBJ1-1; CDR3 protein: CASRRTTEAFF; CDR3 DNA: TGTGCCAGCAGAAGGACCACTGAAGCTTTCTTT
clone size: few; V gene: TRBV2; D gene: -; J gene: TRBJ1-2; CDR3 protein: CASSEAEAYGYTF; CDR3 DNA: TGTGCCAGCAGTGAAGCTGAGGCTTATGGCTACACCTTC
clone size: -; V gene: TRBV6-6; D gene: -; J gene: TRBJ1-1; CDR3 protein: CASNRTGLTEAFF; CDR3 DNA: TGTGCCAGCAACCGAACAGGTCTCACTGAAGCTTTCTTT
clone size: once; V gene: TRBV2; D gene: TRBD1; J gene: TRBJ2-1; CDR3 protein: CASSDNRGIRNEQFF; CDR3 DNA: TGTGCCAGCAGTGATAACAGGGGGATCAGGAATGAGCAGTTCTTC
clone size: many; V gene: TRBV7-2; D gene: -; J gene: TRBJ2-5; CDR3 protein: CASSRGAGETQYF; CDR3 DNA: TGTGCCAGCAGCAGGGGGGCCGGGGAGACCCAGTACTTC
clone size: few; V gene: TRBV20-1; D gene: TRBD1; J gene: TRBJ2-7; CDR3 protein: CSARGDRGRSYEQYF; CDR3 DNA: TGCAGTGCTAGGGGGGACAGGGGGCGATCCTACGAGCAGTACTTC
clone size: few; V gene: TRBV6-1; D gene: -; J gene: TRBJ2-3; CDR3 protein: CASRNAGADTQYF; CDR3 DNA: TGTGCCAGCAGAAACGCAGGGGCAGATACGCAGTATTTT
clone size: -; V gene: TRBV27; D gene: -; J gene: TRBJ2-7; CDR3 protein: CASGSFYEQYF; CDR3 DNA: TGTGCCAGCGGCAGTTTCTACGAGCAGTACTTC